Sequencing of this T cell receptor beta chain was carried out in a study of Ad26.COV2.S vaccination and SARS-CoV-2 variants. Specified treatment: around 19 received Ad26.COV2.S at low or high dose, single or two shots; about 5 received placebo; per-sample allocation not given. Samples came from day 63 after the first vaccine or placebo injection. Libraries were prepared by immunoSEQ multiplex PCR; TCRdb keeps only in-frame clonotypes and omits some of them. The table includes around 400,000 clones, 75% to 95% detected once. Germline V gene lookup returns CDR1 GTSNPN and CDR2 SVGIG (reference sequence). This CDR3 spans 13 amino acids. V shed 0 bases and J shed 4 bases, with 7 bases lying between them.

The chain combines TRBV30 with TRBJ1-5; weak D call: TRBD1 (5 bases). Sequences were derived from peripheral blood, sampled in a trial of Ad26.COV2.S vaccine versus placebo. This receptor was taken from a person aged 18-65 years who received the Ad26.COV2.S COVID-19 vaccine or a placebo. The CDR3 DNA reads as TGTGCCTGGAGTGTGGCAGGGAATCAGCCCCAGCATTTT. This sequence encodes CAWSVAGNQPQHF.